Described below is a single TCR beta chain sequence and its context. Its matching antigen is unknown. This entry comes from a study of cytomegalovirus exposure and HLA in healthy donors. General study findings and limits: CMV serostatus was the only recorded immune exposure for donors.

Researchers ran the PCR with 60 Vbeta and 13 Jbeta primers. The assay was immunoSEQ multiplex PCR, and TCRdb's table has in-frame clones only and misses some. This sample has about 76,000 clones; 78% occur once, and the top ten carry roughly 2.6%. Germline values: CDR1 SGHTA, CDR2 FQGTGA. V shed 8 bases and J 2 bases; nucleotides not matched to a gene: 9. The CDR3 has 14 residues. V usage is TRBV7-3 and J usage is TRBJ2-7, with TRBD2 matching 7 bases. Specimen: PBMCs. The sequence was obtained from a male donor in good health and CMV-seropositive. For the CDR3, the DNA is TGTGCCAGCGGTCTTGAGGGAGGGCCCTACGAGCAGTACTTC. Its protein is CASGLEGGPYEQYF.